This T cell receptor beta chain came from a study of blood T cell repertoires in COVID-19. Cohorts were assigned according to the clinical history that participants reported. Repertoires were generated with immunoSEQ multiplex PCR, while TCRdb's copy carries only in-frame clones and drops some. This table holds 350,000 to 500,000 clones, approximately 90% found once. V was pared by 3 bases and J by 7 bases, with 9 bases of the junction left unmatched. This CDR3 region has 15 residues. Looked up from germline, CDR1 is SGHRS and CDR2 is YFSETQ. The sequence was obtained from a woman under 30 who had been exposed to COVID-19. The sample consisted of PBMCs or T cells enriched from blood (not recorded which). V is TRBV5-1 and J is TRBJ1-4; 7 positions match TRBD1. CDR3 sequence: CASSSNRGEGEKLFF. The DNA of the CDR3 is TGCGCCAGCAGCTCGAACAGGGGTGAGGGTGAAAAACTGTTTTTT.